The entry below describes one T cell receptor (beta chain). The data originate from a study of T-cell memory formation after mild COVID-19. TCRdb re-called the 5' RACE reads with MiXCR, one entry per CDR3 protein. The table lists roughly 620,000 distinct CDR3 sequences, more than 15% of them singletons, with 12% in the top ten. The TCR was taken from an adult woman who had mild COVID-19 (a few samples of this study predate the infection). Cell type and time point are not known. The sequenced sample consisted of PBMCs or a T cell subset sorted from them (not recorded which).

CDR3 bases: TGTGCCAGCAGCCCAAAACTAGCGGCAAGCTCTCGGGAGCAGTACTTC. This encodes CASSPKLAASSREQYF. The chain carries TRBV7-9 and TRBJ2-7; TRBD2 matches 8 bases. Germline CDR1 reads SEHNR; CDR2 reads FQNEAQ (reference sequence). The junction had 16 bases not matched to a gene; V was cut back by 5 bases and J by 7 bases. The CDR3 loop spans 16 amino acids.